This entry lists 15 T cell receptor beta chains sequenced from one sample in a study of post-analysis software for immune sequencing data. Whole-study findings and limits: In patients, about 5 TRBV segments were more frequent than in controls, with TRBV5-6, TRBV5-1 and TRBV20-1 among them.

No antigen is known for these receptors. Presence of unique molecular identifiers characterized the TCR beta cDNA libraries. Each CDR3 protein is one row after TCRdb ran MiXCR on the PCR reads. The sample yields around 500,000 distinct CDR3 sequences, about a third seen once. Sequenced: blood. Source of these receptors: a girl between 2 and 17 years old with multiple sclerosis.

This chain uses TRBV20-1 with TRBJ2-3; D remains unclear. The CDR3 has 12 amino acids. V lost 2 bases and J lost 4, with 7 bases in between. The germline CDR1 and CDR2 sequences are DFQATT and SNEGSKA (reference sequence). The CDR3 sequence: CSARYLADTQYF. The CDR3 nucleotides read TGCAGTGCTAGATACCTGGCAGATACGCAGTATTTT.

For the CDR3, the DNA is TGCAGTGCTAGAGATGTATGGGGGGACTATGGCTACACCTTC. Its protein is CSARDVWGDYGYTF. The genes are TRBV20-1 and TRBJ1-2, with a possible D match to TRBD1 (5 bases). Trimming left V 0 bases short and J 3 bases short, with 11 bases between. The CDR3 runs 14 residues. Germline values: CDR1 DFQATT, CDR2 SNEGSKA (reference sequence).

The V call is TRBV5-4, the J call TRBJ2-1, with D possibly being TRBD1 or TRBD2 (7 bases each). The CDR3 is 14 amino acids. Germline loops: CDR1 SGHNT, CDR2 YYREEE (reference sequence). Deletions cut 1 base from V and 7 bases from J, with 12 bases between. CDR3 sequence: CASSLYRGGNEQFF. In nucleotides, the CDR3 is TGTGCCAGCAGCTTGTACAGGGGAGGGAATGAGCAGTTCTTC.

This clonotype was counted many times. The CDR3 bases are TGTGCCAGCAGCCAAGACCTAGGGGGAGAGCAGTACTTC. Protein sequence: CASSQDLGGEQYF. The chain is built from TRBV14 and TRBJ2-7; TRBD1 is a possible D gene (6 bases). The V gene lost 0 bases and the J gene lost 7 bases, with 10 bases spanning the gap. The germline CDR1 and CDR2 sequences are SGHDN and FVKESK. CDR3 size: 13 residues.

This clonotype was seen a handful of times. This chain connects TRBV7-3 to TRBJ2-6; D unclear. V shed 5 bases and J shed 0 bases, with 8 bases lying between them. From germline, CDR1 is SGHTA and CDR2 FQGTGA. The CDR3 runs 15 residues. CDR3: CASSKLGSGANVLTF. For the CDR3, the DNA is TGTGCCAGCAGCAAACTGGGCTCTGGGGCCAACGTCCTGACTTTC.

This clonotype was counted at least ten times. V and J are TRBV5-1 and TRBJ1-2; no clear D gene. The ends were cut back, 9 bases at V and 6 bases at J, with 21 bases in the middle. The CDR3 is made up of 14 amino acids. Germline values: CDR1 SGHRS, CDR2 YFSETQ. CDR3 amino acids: CATCPSRPMDGYTF. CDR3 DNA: TGCGCCACCTGCCCATCTAGGCCCATGGATGGCTACACCTTC.

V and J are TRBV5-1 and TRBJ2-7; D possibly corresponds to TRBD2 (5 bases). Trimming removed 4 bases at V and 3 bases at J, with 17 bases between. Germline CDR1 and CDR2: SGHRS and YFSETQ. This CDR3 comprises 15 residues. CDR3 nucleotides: TGCGCCAGCAGCGCTTTGCCGGGGTCGGACTACGAGCAGTACTTC. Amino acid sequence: CASSALPGSDYEQYF.

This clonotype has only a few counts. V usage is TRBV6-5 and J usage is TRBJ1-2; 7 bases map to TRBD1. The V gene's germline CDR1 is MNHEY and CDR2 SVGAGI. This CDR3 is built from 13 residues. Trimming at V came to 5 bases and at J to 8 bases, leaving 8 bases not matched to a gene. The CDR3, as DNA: TGTGCCAGCAGTGAGACAGGGTTCCAGGGCTACACCTTC. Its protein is CASSETGFQGYTF.

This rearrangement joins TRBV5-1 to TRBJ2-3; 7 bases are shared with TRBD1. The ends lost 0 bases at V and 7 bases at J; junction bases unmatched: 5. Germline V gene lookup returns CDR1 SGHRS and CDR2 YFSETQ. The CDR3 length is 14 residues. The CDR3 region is CASSLGTGPHTQYF. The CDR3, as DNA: TGCGCCAGCAGCTTGGGGACAGGTCCTCATACGCAGTATTTT.

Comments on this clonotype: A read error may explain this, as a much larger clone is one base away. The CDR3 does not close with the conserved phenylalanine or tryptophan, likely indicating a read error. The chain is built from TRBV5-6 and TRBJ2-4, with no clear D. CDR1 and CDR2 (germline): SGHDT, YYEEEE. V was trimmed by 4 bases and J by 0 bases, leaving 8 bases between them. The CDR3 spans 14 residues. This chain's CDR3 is CASSLQLAKNIQYV. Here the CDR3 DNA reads TGTGCCAGCAGCCTCCAGCTAGCCAAAAACATTCAGTACGTC.

This CDR3 is CASSFPRGGSYNEQFF. The CDR3 DNA sequence: TGTGCCAGCAGCTTCCCCAGGGGGGGCTCCTACAATGAGCAGTTCTTC. The J gene is TRBJ2-1, the V gene TRBV7-2; either TRBD1 or TRBD2 may supply D (7 bases each). This CDR3 spans 16 amino acids. Germline-derived CDR1 and CDR2 are SGHTA and FQGNSA. V gave up 3 bases and J gave up 0 bases, with 12 bases separating them. Full variable domain (rest looked up from reference TRBV7-2 and TRBJ2-1): GAGVSQSPSNKVTEKGKDVELRCDPISGHTALYWYRQSLGQGLEFLIYFQGNSAPDKSGLPSDRFSAERTGGSVSTLTIQRTQQEDSAVYLCASSFPRGGSYNEQFFGPGTRLTVL.

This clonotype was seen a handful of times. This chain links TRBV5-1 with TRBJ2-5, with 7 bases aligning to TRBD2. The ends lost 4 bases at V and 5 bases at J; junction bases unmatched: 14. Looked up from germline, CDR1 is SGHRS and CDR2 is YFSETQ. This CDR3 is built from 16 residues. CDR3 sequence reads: CASSPGLAAGGETQYF. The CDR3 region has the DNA TGCGCCAGCAGCCCGGGCCTAGCGGCGGGTGGTGAGACCCAGTACTTC.

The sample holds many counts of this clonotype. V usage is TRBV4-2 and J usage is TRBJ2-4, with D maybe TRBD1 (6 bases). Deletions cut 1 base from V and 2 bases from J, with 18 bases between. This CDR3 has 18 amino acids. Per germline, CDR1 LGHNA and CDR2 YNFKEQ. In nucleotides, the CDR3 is TGTGCCAGCAGCCAAGGGGCAGGGGCCTCCCTATCCAAAAACATTCAGTACTTC. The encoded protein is CASSQGAGASLSKNIQYF.

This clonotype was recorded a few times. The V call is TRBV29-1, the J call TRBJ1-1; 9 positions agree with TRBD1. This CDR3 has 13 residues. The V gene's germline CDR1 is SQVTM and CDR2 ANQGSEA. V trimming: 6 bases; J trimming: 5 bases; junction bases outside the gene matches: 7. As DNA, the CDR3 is TGCAGCGTGTCGACAGGGGGAGAGACTGAAGCTTTCTTT. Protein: CSVSTGGETEAFF.

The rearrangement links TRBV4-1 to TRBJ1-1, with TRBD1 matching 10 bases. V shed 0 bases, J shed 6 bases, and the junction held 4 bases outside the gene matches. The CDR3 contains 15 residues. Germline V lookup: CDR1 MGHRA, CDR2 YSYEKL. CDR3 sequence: CASSQETGGYPEAFF. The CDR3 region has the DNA TGCGCCAGCAGCCAAGAGACAGGGGGCTATCCTGAAGCTTTCTTT.